Below, 12 T cell receptor beta chains from the same sample are listed, as sequenced in a study of response to subunit inactivated influenza vaccine. TCRdb fed the RT-PCR reads into MiXCR, producing one record per CDR3 protein. Here the sample spans about 160,000 distinct CDR3 sequences, roughly a tenth being singletons. The sample consisted of non-naive T cells sorted from PBMCs, taken 40 to 50 days after vaccination. All receptors derive from a man in his fifties or sixties who received an inactivated influenza vaccine.

The chain links TRBV25-1 to TRBJ2-5; 9 nucleotides agree with TRBD1. Germline V gene data show CDR1 as MGHDK and CDR2 as SYGVNS. The CDR3 covers 15 residues. The V and J ends lost 0 bases and 5 bases, in that order; junction bases with no gene match: 4. The CDR3 coding sequence is TGTGCCAGCAGTGAATACGGACAGGGGTGGGAGACCCAGTACTTC. This translates into CASSEYGQGWETQYF. Full variable domain (rest looked up from reference TRBV25-1 and TRBJ2-5): EADIYQTPRYLVIGTGKKITLECSQTMGHDKMYWYQQDPGMELHLIHYSYGVNSTEKGDLSSESTVSRIRTEHFPLTLESARPSHTSQYLCASSEYGQGWETQYFGPGTRLLVL.

This clonotype showed up just a few times. The V and J genes are TRBV2 and TRBJ2-1; D not resolved. Germline CDR1 reads SNHLY; CDR2 reads FYNNEI. The ends were cut back, 6 bases at V and 8 bases at J, with 8 bases in the middle. The CDR3 is 11 amino acids. CDR3 region: CASRGFDEQFF. CDR3 sequence (DNA): TGTGCCAGCAGGGGGTTTGATGAGCAGTTCTTC.

This chain connects TRBV4-3 to TRBJ2-1; tentative D call: TRBD2 (6 bases). Germline V lookup: CDR1 LGHNA, CDR2 YSLEER. Trimming took off 3 bases at V and 15 bases at J, with 21 bases between the two ends. The CDR3 is 14 residues long. The DNA of the CDR3 is TGCGCCAGCAGCCACCGGACCCGGGACGGAGGGCGGTTCTTC. Protein sequence: CASSHRTRDGGRFF.

This clonotype was found many times. The chain joins TRBV12-3 or TRBV12-4 to TRBJ2-5, with 13 bases identical to TRBD2. Trimming took 5 bases from V and 5 from J; bases not matched to a gene: 8. The CDR3 length is 16 residues. The CDR3 sequence is CASSHPGTSGAETQYF. CDR3 sequence (DNA): TGTGCCAGCAGTCACCCCGGGACTAGCGGGGCTGAGACCCAGTACTTC.

CDR3 sequence: CASSLWGGGQETQYF. CDR3 bases: TGTGCCAGCAGCCTATGGGGGGGGGGCCAAGAGACCCAGTACTTC. The chain recombines TRBV7-3 with TRBJ2-5, with TRBD2 matching 7 bases. CDR1 and CDR2 from the germline V gene are SGHTA and FQGTGA. Trimming at V came to 5 bases and at J to 1 base, leaving 7 bases not matched to a gene. The CDR3 is 15 residues long.

The chain combines TRBV29-1 with TRBJ2-2, with D tentatively TRBD2 (6 bases). The CDR3 contains 15 residues. Trimming pared 2 bases from V and 1 base from J, leaving 11 bases between. CDR1 is SQVTM and CDR2 is ANQGSEA in the germline V gene. The CDR3 sequence is CSVEMGLLNTGELFF. The CDR3 DNA follows: TGCAGCGTTGAAATGGGACTCTTGAACACCGGGGAGCTGTTTTTT.

This clonotype has a count of ten or more. The gene calls are TRBV7-2 and TRBJ1-5; TRBD1 aligns across 9 bases. The CDR3 consists of 15 residues. From germline, CDR1 is SGHTA and CDR2 FQGNSA. V dropped 4 bases and J dropped 3; count of bases not matched to a gene: 4. CDR3 region: CASSYRTGDNQPQHF. Written as DNA, the CDR3 is TGTGCCAGCAGCTACCGGACAGGGGACAATCAGCCCCAGCATTTT.

This clonotype has just a few counts. The chain links TRBV5-1 to TRBJ2-7; D tentatively reads TRBD1 or TRBD2 (6 bases each). The germline V gene encodes CDR1 SGHRS and CDR2 YFSETQ. V dropped 8 bases and J dropped 2 bases, with 14 bases sitting between them. This CDR3 has 13 amino acids. The CDR3 DNA sequence: TGCGCCAGTCCTTGGGGGGCTCCCTACGAGCAGTACTTC. As protein: CASPWGAPYEQYF.

This clonotype was counted only a few times. The rearrangement joins TRBV29-1 to TRBJ1-5; D gene uncertain. This CDR3 has 13 amino acids. CDR1 SQVTM and CDR2 ANQGSEA come from the germline V gene. The V end lost 4 bases, the J end lost 2 bases, and 9 bases lay between the germline ends. The CDR3 bases are TGCAGCGTTGCGTACATTGGCAATCAGCCCCAGCATTTT. Protein sequence: CSVAYIGNQPQHF.

The chain links TRBV5-1 to TRBJ2-5; D not resolved. Germline lookup yields CDR1 SGHRS and CDR2 YFSETQ. This CDR3 is built from 13 residues. With 5 bases removed from V and 0 bases from J, the gap between germline ends came to 8 bases. CDR3 sequence: CASSRAYQETQYF. The CDR3 DNA is TGCGCCAGCAGTAGGGCCTACCAAGAGACCCAGTACTTC.

The genes are TRBV3-1 and TRBJ1-5; D is uncertain. This CDR3 spans 13 amino acids. The V end lost 1 base, the J end lost 5 bases, and 6 bases lay between the germline ends. Germline V gives CDR1 LGHDT, CDR2 YNNKEL (reference sequence). The CDR3: CASSQGRDQPQHF. CDR3 sequence (DNA): TGTGCCAGCAGCCAAGGAAGGGATCAGCCCCAGCATTTT. Full variable domain (outside the CDR3, taken from reference TRBV3-1 and TRBJ1-5): DTAVSQTPKYLVTQMGNDKSIKCEQNLGHDTMYWYKQDSKKFLKIMFSYNNKELIINETVPNRFSPKSPDKAHLNLHINSLELGDSAVYFCASSQGRDQPQHFGDGTRLSIL.

V and J are TRBV12-3 or TRBV12-4 and TRBJ2-2; no clear D. The CDR3 runs 16 residues. Trimming shortened V by 1 base and J by 3 bases, and 12 bases separated the two germline ends. The CDR3 here is CASSLVGQTYTGELFF. The CDR3 bases are TGTGCCAGCAGTTTAGTAGGGCAGACTTACACCGGGGAGCTGTTTTTT.